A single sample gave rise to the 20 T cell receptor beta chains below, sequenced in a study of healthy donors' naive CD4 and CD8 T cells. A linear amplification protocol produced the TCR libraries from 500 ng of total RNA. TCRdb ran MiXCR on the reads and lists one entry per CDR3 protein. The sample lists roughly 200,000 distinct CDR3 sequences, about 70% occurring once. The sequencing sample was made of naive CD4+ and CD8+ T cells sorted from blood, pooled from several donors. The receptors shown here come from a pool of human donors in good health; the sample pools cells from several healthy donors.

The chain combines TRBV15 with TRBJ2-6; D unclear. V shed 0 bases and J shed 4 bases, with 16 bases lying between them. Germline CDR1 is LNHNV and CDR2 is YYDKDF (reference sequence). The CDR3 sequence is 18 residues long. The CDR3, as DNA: TGTGCCACCAGCAGAGATTTGACAACTGTGGTAGGGGCCAACGTCCTGACTTTC. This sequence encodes CATSRDLTTVVGANVLTF.

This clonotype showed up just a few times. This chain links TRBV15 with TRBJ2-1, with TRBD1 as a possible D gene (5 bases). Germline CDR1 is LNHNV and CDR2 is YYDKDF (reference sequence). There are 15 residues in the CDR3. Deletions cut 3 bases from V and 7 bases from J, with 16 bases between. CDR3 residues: CATSRGLVPGNEQFF. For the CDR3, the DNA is TGTGCCACCAGCAGGGGTCTAGTTCCAGGGAATGAGCAGTTCTTC.

The CDR3 sequence: CSAMSGPYGYTF. The CDR3 bases are TGCAGTGCCATGTCCGGCCCCTATGGCTACACCTTC. V and J are TRBV20-1 and TRBJ1-2; D unclear. The CDR3 spans 12 residues. Trimming pared 6 bases from V and 4 bases from J, leaving 12 bases between. Germline loops: CDR1 DFQATT, CDR2 SNEGSKA (reference sequence).

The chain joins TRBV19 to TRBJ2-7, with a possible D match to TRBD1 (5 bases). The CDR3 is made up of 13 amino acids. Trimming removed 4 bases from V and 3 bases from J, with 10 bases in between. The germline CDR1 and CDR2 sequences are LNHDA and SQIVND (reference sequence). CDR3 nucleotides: TGTGCCAGTAGTACACAGACAGACTACGAGCAGTACTTC. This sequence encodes CASSTQTDYEQYF.

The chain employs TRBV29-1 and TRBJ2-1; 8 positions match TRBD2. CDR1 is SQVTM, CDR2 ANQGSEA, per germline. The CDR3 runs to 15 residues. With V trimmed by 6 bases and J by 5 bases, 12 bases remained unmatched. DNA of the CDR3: TGCAGCGTCACACCCGGGACTAGAGTCAACAATGAGCAGTTCTTC. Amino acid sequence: CSVTPGTRVNNEQFF.

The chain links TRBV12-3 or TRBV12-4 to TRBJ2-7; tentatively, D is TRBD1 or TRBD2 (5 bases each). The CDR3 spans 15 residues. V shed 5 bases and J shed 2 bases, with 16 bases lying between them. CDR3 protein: CASSPKTADTYEQYF. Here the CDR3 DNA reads TGTGCCAGCAGTCCGAAGACAGCGGACACCTACGAGCAGTACTTC.

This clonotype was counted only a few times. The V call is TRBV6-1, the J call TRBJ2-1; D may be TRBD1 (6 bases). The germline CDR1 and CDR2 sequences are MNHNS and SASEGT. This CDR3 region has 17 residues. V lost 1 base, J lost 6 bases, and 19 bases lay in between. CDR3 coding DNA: TGTGCCAGCAGTGAAGAAGGGACAAGGGCTTTATCCAATGAGCAGTTCTTC. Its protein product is CASSEEGTRALSNEQFF.

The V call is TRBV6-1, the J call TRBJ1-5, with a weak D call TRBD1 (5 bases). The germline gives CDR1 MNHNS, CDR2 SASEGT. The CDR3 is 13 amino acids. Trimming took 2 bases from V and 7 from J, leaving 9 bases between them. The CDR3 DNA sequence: TGTGCCAGCAGTGAATTCACAGGACAGCCCCAGCATTTT. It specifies CASSEFTGQPQHF.

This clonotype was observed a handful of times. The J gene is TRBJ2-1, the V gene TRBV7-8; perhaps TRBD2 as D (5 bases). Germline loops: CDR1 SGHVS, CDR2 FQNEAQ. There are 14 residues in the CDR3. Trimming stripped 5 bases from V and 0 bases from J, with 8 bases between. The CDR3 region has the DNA TGTGCCAGCAGCGAGGGCTTCTCCTACAATGAGCAGTTCTTC. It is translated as CASSEGFSYNEQFF.

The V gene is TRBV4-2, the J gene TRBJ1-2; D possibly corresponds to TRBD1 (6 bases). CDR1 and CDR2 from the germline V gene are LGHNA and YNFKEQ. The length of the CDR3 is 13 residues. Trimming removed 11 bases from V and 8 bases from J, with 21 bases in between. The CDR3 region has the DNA TGTGCCGCTAGGGAACAGGGAGAGCGGGGCTACACCTTC. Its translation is CAAREQGERGYTF.

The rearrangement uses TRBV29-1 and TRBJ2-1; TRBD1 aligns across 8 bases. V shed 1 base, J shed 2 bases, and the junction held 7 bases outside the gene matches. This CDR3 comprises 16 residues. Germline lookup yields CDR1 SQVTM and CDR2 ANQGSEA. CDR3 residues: CSVEGATGATYNEQFF. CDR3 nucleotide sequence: TGCAGCGTTGAAGGAGCGACAGGGGCCACCTACAATGAGCAGTTCTTC.

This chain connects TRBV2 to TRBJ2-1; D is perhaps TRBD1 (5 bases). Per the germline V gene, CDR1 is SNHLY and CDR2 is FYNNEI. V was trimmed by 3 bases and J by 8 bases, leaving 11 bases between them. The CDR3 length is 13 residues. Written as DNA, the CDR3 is TGTGCCAGCAGTGATCCAGGGTGGGATGAGCAGTTCTTC. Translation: CASSDPGWDEQFF. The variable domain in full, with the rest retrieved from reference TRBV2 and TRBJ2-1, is EPEVTQTPSHQVTQMGQEVILRCVPISNHLYFYWYRQILGQKVEFLVSFYNNEISEKSEIFDDQFSVERPDGSNFTLKIRSTKLEDSAMYFCASSDPGWDEQFFGPGTRLTVL.

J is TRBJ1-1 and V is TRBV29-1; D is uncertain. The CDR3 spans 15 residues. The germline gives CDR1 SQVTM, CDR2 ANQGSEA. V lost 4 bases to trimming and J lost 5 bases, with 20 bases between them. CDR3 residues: CSVGGLGSEGTEAFF. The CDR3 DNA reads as TGCAGCGTTGGAGGTCTGGGTAGTGAGGGAACTGAAGCTTTCTTT.

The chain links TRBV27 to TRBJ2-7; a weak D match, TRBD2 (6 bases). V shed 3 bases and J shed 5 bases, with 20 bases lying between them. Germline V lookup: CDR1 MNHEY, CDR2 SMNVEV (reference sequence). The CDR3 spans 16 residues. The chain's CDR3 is CASSFIPSAGVDEQYF. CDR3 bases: TGTGCCAGCAGTTTTATCCCTAGCGCGGGTGTCGACGAGCAGTACTTC.

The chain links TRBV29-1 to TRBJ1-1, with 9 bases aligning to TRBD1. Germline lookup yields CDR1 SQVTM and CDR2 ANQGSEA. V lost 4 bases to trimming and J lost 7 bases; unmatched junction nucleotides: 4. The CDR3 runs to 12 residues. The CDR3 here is CSVGQGDIEAFF. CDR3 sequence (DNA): TGCAGCGTTGGACAGGGGGATATTGAAGCTTTCTTT.

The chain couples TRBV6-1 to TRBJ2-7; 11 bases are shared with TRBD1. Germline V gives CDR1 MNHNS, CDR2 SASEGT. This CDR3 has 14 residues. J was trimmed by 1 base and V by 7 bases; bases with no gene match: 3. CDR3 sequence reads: CASNRDRGSYEQYF. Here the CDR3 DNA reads TGTGCCAGCAACCGGGACAGGGGGTCCTACGAGCAGTACTTC.

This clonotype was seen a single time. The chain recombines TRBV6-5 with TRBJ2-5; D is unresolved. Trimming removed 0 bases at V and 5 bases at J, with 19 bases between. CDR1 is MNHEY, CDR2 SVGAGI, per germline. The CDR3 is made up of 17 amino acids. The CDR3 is CASSYSFGSTPLETQYF. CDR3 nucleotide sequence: TGTGCCAGCAGTTACTCGTTCGGCTCCACTCCCCTCGAGACCCAGTACTTC.

CDR3 sequence (DNA): TGCAGTGCCGTAGCGGGAGGCTTCTACAATGAGCAGTTCTTC. Encoded protein: CSAVAGGFYNEQFF. The chain uses TRBV20-1 and TRBJ2-1, with TRBD2 matching 10 bases. There are 14 residues in the CDR3. CDR1 and CDR2 from the germline V gene are DFQATT and SNEGSKA (reference sequence). V lost 6 bases to trimming and J lost 3 bases; unmatched junction nucleotides: 5.

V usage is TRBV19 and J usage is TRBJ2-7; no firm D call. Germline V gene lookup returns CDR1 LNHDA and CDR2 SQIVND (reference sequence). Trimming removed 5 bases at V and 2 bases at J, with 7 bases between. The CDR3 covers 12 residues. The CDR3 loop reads CASSEHPYEQYF. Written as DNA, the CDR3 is TGTGCCAGTAGTGAACACCCCTACGAGCAGTACTTC.

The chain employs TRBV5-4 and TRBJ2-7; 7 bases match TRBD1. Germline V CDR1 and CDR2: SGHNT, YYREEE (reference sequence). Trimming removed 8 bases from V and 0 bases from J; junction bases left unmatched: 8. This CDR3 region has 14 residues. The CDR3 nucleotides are TGTGCCAGTAGTATAACAGGGGCCTCCTACGAGCAGTACTTC. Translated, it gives CASSITGASYEQYF.